This section outlines one TCR beta chain sequence together with its context. Its antigen is undetermined. The sample comes from a study of graft-versus-host responses after intestinal transplantation. Overall study: In this cohort, recipients had multivisceral, liver-intestinal, or isolated intestinal transplants. The recipients all started with anti-thymocyte globulin induction and then took tacrolimus and steroids for roughly 3 years.

This table comes from immunoSEQ multiplex PCR, and its TCRdb copy is limited to in-frame clones, with some not included. The sample has approximately 86,000 clones; just under 95% are singletons. The receptor's source is a human donor who was the organ donor for an intestinal transplant. Sequenced here: unstimulated CD8+ T cells sorted from spleen or lymph node cells, sampled before transplant.

CDR3 amino acids: CASSPTGGGTDTQYF. The CDR3 DNA reads as TGTGCCAGCAGCCCGACCGGGGGGGGAACAGATACGCAGTATTTT. The J gene is TRBJ2-3, the V gene TRBV7-6; 8 nucleotides align to TRBD2. CDR1 SGHVS and CDR2 FNYEAQ come from the germline V gene. V was pared by 5 bases and J by 3 bases, with 7 bases of the junction left unmatched. The CDR3 is 15 amino acids.